Presented here are 12 T cell receptor beta chains from one specimen sequenced in a study of blood T cell repertoires in COVID-19. Clones were read by immunoSEQ multiplex PCR, and TCRdb kept only the in-frame ones, dropping some. The table shows hundreds of thousands of clones, with over 80% occurring only once. The sample was peripheral blood. Receptors were obtained from a woman younger than 45 with COVID-19, enrolled during active disease.

The chain has TRBV5-6 and TRBJ2-7, with 8 bases aligning to TRBD1. V gave up 2 bases and J gave up 5 bases; unmatched junction bases: 6. The length of the CDR3 is 14 residues. From germline, CDR1 is SGHDT and CDR2 YYEEEE. The CDR3 loop reads CASSFYAGGHEQYF. CDR3 nucleotides: TGTGCCAGCAGCTTTTATGCAGGGGGCCACGAGCAGTACTTC.

The chain couples TRBV19 to TRBJ1-2, with D unresolved. The CDR3 has 13 amino acids. Between the trimmed V and J ends, which lost 10 bases and 6 bases, there was a span of 18 bases. Germline values: CDR1 LNHDA, CDR2 SQIVND (reference sequence). CDR3 sequence: CATHRGGWNGYTF. For the CDR3, the DNA is TGTGCCACTCATCGAGGAGGGTGGAATGGCTACACCTTC.

This rearrangement joins TRBV6-5 to TRBJ1-2; 9 bases line up with TRBD1. The CDR3 is 15 residues long. Germline-derived CDR1 and CDR2 are MNHEY and SVGAGI. V lost 1 base and J lost 8; bases outside the gene matches: 8. CDR3 coding DNA: TGTGCCAGCAGTTACTTCGACAGGGGGTCGGGCGGCTACACCTTC. Amino acid sequence: CASSYFDRGSGGYTF.

The chain recombines TRBV15 with TRBJ1-6; a weak D match, TRBD1 (5 bases). The CDR3 is made up of 14 amino acids. The ends were cut back, 5 bases at V and 12 bases at J, with 17 bases in the middle. Germline CDR1 LNHNV, CDR2 YYDKDF (reference sequence). The CDR3 DNA follows: TGTGCCACCAGCGGGACCGGGGGTGGATTACCCCTCCACTTT. Its translation is CATSGTGGGLPLHF.

The gene calls are TRBV30 and TRBJ1-5; 7 nucleotides match TRBD1. Germline loops: CDR1 GTSNPN, CDR2 SVGIG (reference sequence). The CDR3 contains 13 residues. V gave up 2 bases and J gave up 6 bases; unmatched junction bases: 4. CDR3 nucleotides: TGTGCCTGGAGTATACAGGGGTTTCAGCCCCAGCATTTT. Its translation is CAWSIQGFQPQHF.

In its sample, this clone was seen a few times. This chain links TRBV5-1 with TRBJ2-7; TRBD1 matches at 7 bases. Germline CDR1 reads SGHRS; CDR2 reads YFSETQ. The V gene end was trimmed by 2 bases and the J gene end by 7 bases; junction bases not matched to a gene: 9. This CDR3 spans 14 amino acids. The CDR3 nucleotides read TGCGCCAGCAGCTTAGGAGAACAGGGGTTGGAGCAGTACTTC. Amino acid sequence: CASSLGEQGLEQYF.

This clone has a handful of counts. This chain links TRBV20-1 with TRBJ2-3, with TRBD1 identical over 8 bases. V trimming: 3 bases; J trimming: 4 bases; junction bases outside the gene matches: 9. Germline lookup yields CDR1 DFQATT and CDR2 SNEGSKA (reference sequence). This CDR3 has 15 residues. The CDR3 region has the DNA TGCAGTGCTAGTGATTCGGACAGGGTTGCAGATACGCAGTATTTT. It codes for CSASDSDRVADTQYF.

The chain combines TRBV27 with TRBJ1-2, with 8 positions matching TRBD1. The germline V gene encodes CDR1 MNHEY and CDR2 SMNVEV (reference sequence). The CDR3 has 16 amino acids. Unmatched junction bases numbered 8, after V lost 1 base and J lost 4 bases. For the CDR3, the DNA is TGTGCCAGCAGTTTATTAGGCAGGGGGCGCCCCTATGGCTACACCTTC. Translated, it gives CASSLLGRGRPYGYTF.

This clone was picked up one time. The chain joins TRBV4-2 to TRBJ2-1, with D possibly matching TRBD2 (6 bases). Trimming left V 4 bases short and J 0 bases short, with 19 bases between. CDR3 length: 18 residues. Germline V gene lookup returns CDR1 LGHNA and CDR2 YNFKEQ. The CDR3 nucleotides read TGTGCCAGCAGCCTAACACTGGGCGGAGGGAGCTCCTACAATGAGCAGTTCTTC. The encoded protein is CASSLTLGGGSSYNEQFF.

The rearrangement links TRBV20-1 to TRBJ1-5; no firm D call. V shed 3 bases and J shed 4 bases, with 7 bases lying between them. CDR1 and CDR2 (germline): DFQATT, SNEGSKA (reference sequence). This CDR3 region has 12 residues. CDR3 coding DNA: TGCAGTGCTAGTCGGGGAAATCAGCCCCAGCATTTT. Translation gives CSASRGNQPQHF.

This clone was seen a single time. This rearrangement joins TRBV20-1 to TRBJ2-1; D is possibly TRBD2 (7 bases). Germline-derived CDR1 and CDR2 are DFQATT and SNEGSKA (reference sequence). V was trimmed by 3 bases and J by 2 bases, leaving 11 bases between them. The CDR3 sequence is 14 residues long. The DNA for the CDR3 is TGCAGTGCTAGTAGGGGGGGTCCCTACAATGAGCAGTTCTTC. The encoded protein is CSASRGGPYNEQFF.

V and J are TRBV6-2 or TRBV6-3 and TRBJ1-2; D gene unclear. Germline assignment: CDR1 MNHEY and CDR2 SVGEGT. The CDR3 has 14 amino acids. The V end lost 2 bases, the J end lost 0 bases, and 7 bases lay between the germline ends. The CDR3 here is CASSYRQANYGYTF. In DNA form, the CDR3 reads TGTGCCAGCAGTTACCGGCAGGCTAACTATGGCTACACCTTC.